The 26 T cell receptor beta chains below were found in one sample sequenced in a study of early T cells in non-severe SARS-CoV-2 infection. In TCRdb, the 5' RACE reads were re-called with MiXCR into one record per CDR3 protein. The sample holds fewer than 65,000 distinct CDR3 sequences, around 12% seen once. Input material: whole blood. The receptors shown here come from an adult who was a healthcare worker with PCR-confirmed SARS-CoV-2 infection or an uninfected control (not recorded which).

This clonotype was detected a few times. This chain joins TRBV6-2 or TRBV6-3 and TRBJ2-7; 10 bases align to TRBD1. Per the germline V gene, CDR1 is MNHEY and CDR2 is SVGEGT. The trim removed 5 bases at V and 2 bases at J, leaving 6 bases unmatched. The CDR3 runs 15 residues. For the CDR3, the DNA is TGTGCCAGCAGTACCACCGGGACAGGGGCCTACGAGCAGTACTTC. It is translated as CASSTTGTGAYEQYF.

J is TRBJ2-5 and V is TRBV6-1; no definite D call. The V end lost 4 bases, the J end lost 5 bases, and 8 bases lay between the germline ends. Germline lookup yields CDR1 MNHNS and CDR2 SASEGT. The CDR3 runs 12 residues. This chain's CDR3 is CASSGFGETQYF. The CDR3 DNA is TGTGCCAGCAGTGGGTTCGGGGAGACCCAGTACTTC.

Only a few counts were recorded for this clonotype. The chain uses TRBV19 and TRBJ2-2; D is possibly TRBD2 (7 bases). The CDR3 totals 18 residues. V lost 6 bases and J 5 bases, leaving 25 bases between the germline ends. Germline lookup yields CDR1 LNHDA and CDR2 SQIVND (reference sequence). The CDR3 DNA is TGTGCCAGTAGCATCCCCCGTGGAGGGGGGGCTGGGACCGGGGAGCTGTTTTTT. This encodes CASSIPRGGGAGTGELFF.

This clonotype showed up many times. This chain uses TRBV27 with TRBJ2-7; 7 bases map to TRBD1. V lost 8 bases, J lost 3 bases, and 1 base stayed unmatched. The CDR3 is made up of 11 amino acids. The germline V gene has CDR1 MNHEY and CDR2 SMNVEV (reference sequence). The CDR3 sequence is CASRQGYEQYF. In nucleotides, the CDR3 is TGTGCCAGCCGACAGGGCTACGAGCAGTACTTC.

This clonotype was seen many times. The V gene is TRBV20-1, the J gene TRBJ2-5, with 11 bases matching TRBD1. V was clipped by 7 bases and J by 5 bases; unmatched bases: 6. The germline gives CDR1 DFQATT, CDR2 SNEGSKA (reference sequence). CDR3 length equals 13 residues. Here the CDR3 reads CSGTGGGRETQYF. CDR3 bases: TGCAGTGGGACAGGGGGCGGTCGGGAGACCCAGTACTTC.

This clonotype has just a few counts. The rearrangement uses TRBV19 and TRBJ1-5; 9 bases are a match to TRBD1. Looked up from germline, CDR1 is LNHDA and CDR2 is SQIVND (reference sequence). This CDR3 spans 15 amino acids. V trimming: 1 base; J trimming: 7 bases; junction bases outside the gene matches: 5. In DNA form, the CDR3 reads TGTGCCAGTAGTATAGCCGGACAGGGGATACAGCCCCAGCATTTT. Translating gives CASSIAGQGIQPQHF.

J is TRBJ2-5 and V is TRBV29-1; the match to TRBD2 covers 12 bases. V lost 3 bases, J lost 1 base, and 6 bases stayed unmatched. This CDR3 spans 16 amino acids. Looked up from germline, CDR1 is SQVTM and CDR2 is ANQGSEA. The chain's CDR3 is CSVDATSGGTQETQYF. CDR3 in DNA: TGCAGCGTTGACGCCACTAGCGGGGGGACCCAAGAGACCCAGTACTTC.

The chain carries TRBV29-1 and TRBJ2-2, with D perhaps matching TRBD1 (6 bases). Between the trimmed V and J ends, which lost 5 bases and 5 bases, there was a span of 12 bases. Germline V gene data show CDR1 as SQVTM and CDR2 as ANQGSEA. The CDR3 has 13 residues. CDR3 residues: CSVHSGVTGELFF. The DNA for the CDR3 is TGCAGCGTTCATTCAGGGGTGACCGGGGAGCTGTTTTTT.

This clonotype was seen many times. CDR3 DNA: TGTGCCAGCAGCTTAGGCGGGGGTGGTGAGCAGTACTTC. Translated, it gives CASSLGGGGEQYF. The chain recombines TRBV7-9 with TRBJ2-7, with 7 bases that match TRBD2. This CDR3 has 13 residues. The germline CDR1 and CDR2 sequences are SEHNR and FQNEAQ (reference sequence). Germline trimming cut 1 base from V and 7 bases from J; bases unmatched to any gene: 4.

This clonotype has just a few counts. V is TRBV29-1 and J is TRBJ2-5, with D tentatively TRBD2 (6 bases). This CDR3 has 12 residues. The ends were cut back, 1 base at V and 5 bases at J, with 8 bases in the middle. Germline V CDR1 and CDR2: SQVTM, ANQGSEA. In nucleotides, the CDR3 is TGCAGCGTTGAAGGTGGGGGGGAGACCCAGTACTTC. It yields the protein CSVEGGGETQYF.

Ten or more counts support this clonotype. The chain is built from TRBV30 and TRBJ2-1, with TRBD2 matching over 10 bases. This CDR3 is built from 14 residues. Germline V gene data show CDR1 as GTSNPN and CDR2 as SVGIG (reference sequence). With 4 bases clipped from V and 7 bases from J, the junction kept 7 bases outside the gene matches. This chain's CDR3 is CAWNLGTSENEQFF. The CDR3 DNA sequence: TGTGCCTGGAATCTCGGGACTAGCGAAAATGAGCAGTTCTTC.

This clonotype was found many times. This chain uses TRBV12-3 or TRBV12-4 with TRBJ2-7; D possibly corresponds to TRBD2 (6 bases). This CDR3 spans 14 amino acids. V lost 6 bases and J lost 2, with 14 bases in between. The CDR3 region has the DNA TGTGCCAGCAGGCCCGGGGGTATTGCCTACGAGCAGTACTTC. This encodes CASRPGGIAYEQYF.

The chain recombines TRBV29-1 with TRBJ2-2; D gene ambiguous. The V end was cut by 4 bases, the J end by 4 bases, with 10 bases between. Germline V gene data show CDR1 as SQVTM and CDR2 as ANQGSEA. The CDR3 totals 13 residues. CDR3 coding DNA: TGCAGCGTTGTTTTAGTCAGCACCGGGGAGCTGTTTTTT. Its protein product is CSVVLVSTGELFF.

This clonotype was seen at least ten times. CDR3 protein: CASIPEGNYGYTF. Here the CDR3 DNA reads TGTGCCAGCATCCCGGAGGGTAACTATGGCTACACCTTC. The chain employs TRBV2 and TRBJ1-2; no definite D call. CDR3 length: 13 amino acids. Trimming pared 7 bases from V and 1 base from J, leaving 10 bases between. Germline CDR1 SNHLY, CDR2 FYNNEI.

This clonotype was counted only a few times. V is TRBV12-3 or TRBV12-4 and J is TRBJ2-5; D perhaps matches TRBD1 (6 bases). Trimming removed 1 base at V and 5 bases at J, with 8 bases between. The CDR3 runs 13 residues. Here the CDR3 reads CASSLVRGETQYF. The DNA for the CDR3 is TGTGCCAGCAGTTTAGTCAGGGGTGAGACCCAGTACTTC.

In this sample, this clonotype turned up a few times. The chain is built from TRBV5-5 and TRBJ1-1; tentatively, D is TRBD1 (6 bases). Trimming left V 2 bases short and J 0 bases short, with 17 bases between. CDR3 length: 17 residues. Germline values: CDR1 SGHKS, CDR2 YYEKEE (reference sequence). The chain's CDR3 is CASSLTGAPILNTEAFF. As DNA, the CDR3 is TGTGCCAGCAGCTTAACGGGGGCTCCTATTTTGAACACTGAAGCTTTCTTT.

This clonotype was recorded a few times. The gene calls are TRBV5-6 and TRBJ1-6; possible D gene TRBD1, 5 bases. CDR1 is SGHDT, CDR2 YYEEEE, per germline. V lost 4 bases and J lost 5, with 10 bases in between. CDR3 length equals 14 residues. Here the CDR3 DNA reads TGTGCCAGCAGCCCGGGACGGAATAATTCACCCCTCCACTTT. Protein product: CASSPGRNNSPLHF.

The sample holds a few counts of this clonotype. The V call is TRBV6-5, the J call TRBJ1-1, with D uncertain. Germline assignment: CDR1 MNHEY and CDR2 SVGAGI. V was clipped by 5 bases and J by 5 bases, with 12 bases between them. The CDR3 loop spans 13 amino acids. CDR3 nucleotides: TGTGCCAGCAGTCCTATTATGGAGACTGAAGCTTTCTTT. This gives the protein CASSPIMETEAFF.

This clonotype was recorded many times. The chain couples TRBV29-1 to TRBJ2-1; TRBD2 agrees at 7 bases. Germline loops: CDR1 SQVTM, CDR2 ANQGSEA. This CDR3 contains 13 residues. Losses at the gene ends were 3 bases for V and 1 base for J; bases not matched to a gene: 0. CDR3: CSVDGGSYNEQFF. Written as DNA, the CDR3 is TGCAGCGTTGACGGGGGGTCCTACAATGAGCAGTTCTTC.

This clonotype was detected a few times. V usage is TRBV21-1 and J usage is TRBJ2-7; the table's D call of TRBD1 was not tested on the DNA. TRBV21-1 is an annotated pseudogene. The CDR3 runs 15 residues. CDR3: CASTKLDSLEHEQYF. The CDR3 region has the DNA TGTGCCAGCACCAAACTGGACAGCCTGGAGCACGAGCAGTACTTC.

This clonotype was found many times. The rearrangement joins TRBV5-1 to TRBJ1-4; D is unclear. V dropped 4 bases and J dropped 0 bases, with 4 bases sitting between them. There are 13 residues in the CDR3. Germline CDR1 SGHRS, CDR2 YFSETQ. Written as DNA, the CDR3 is TGCGCCAGCAGCCTTACAACTAATGAAAAACTGTTTTTT. This codes for CASSLTTNEKLFF.

This clonotype was observed many times. This chain uses TRBV3-1 with TRBJ2-5; 7 bases agree with TRBD1. The V gene end was trimmed by 3 bases and the J gene end by 5 bases; junction bases not matched to a gene: 9. Germline V gives CDR1 LGHDT, CDR2 YNNKEL (reference sequence). The CDR3 runs to 15 residues. The DNA of the CDR3 is TGTGCCAGCAGCCAGGGAACAGGGGCGGATGAGACCCAGTACTTC. Translating gives CASSQGTGADETQYF.

The chain uses TRBV11-3 and TRBJ2-5; D is ambiguous. Germline V CDR1 and CDR2: SGHNT, YENEEA. V was clipped by 2 bases and J by 2 bases, with 9 bases between them. The CDR3 totals 14 residues. The CDR3 protein is CASSLRTNQETQYF. As DNA, the CDR3 is TGTGCCAGCAGCTTACGCACAAATCAAGAGACCCAGTACTTC. The full variable domain, in which reference TRBV11-3 and TRBJ2-5 provide the parts outside the CDR3, is EAGVVQSPRYKIIEKKQPVAFWCNPISGHNTLYWYLQNLGQGPELLIRYENEEAVDDSQLPKDRFSAERLKGVDSTLKIQPAELGDSAVYLCASSLRTNQETQYFGPGTRLLVL.

In this sample, this clonotype turned up a few times. The chain is built from TRBV20-1 and TRBJ1-5; D not resolved. Trimming took off 3 bases at V and 2 bases at J, with 11 bases between the two ends. Germline V gene data show CDR1 as DFQATT and CDR2 as SNEGSKA (reference sequence). The length of the CDR3 is 14 residues. Here the CDR3 DNA reads TGCAGTGCTAGTCCTGGGTCTGGCAATCAGCCCCAGCATTTT. Protein sequence: CSASPGSGNQPQHF.

This clonotype was found many times. The chain has TRBV19 and TRBJ2-2; the match to TRBD2 covers 9 bases. The CDR3 extends over 17 amino acids. Trimming took 4 bases from V and 4 from J; bases not matched to a gene: 10. Germline-derived CDR1 and CDR2 are LNHDA and SQIVND (reference sequence). CDR3 nucleotides: TGTGCCAGTAGTAACCCAAGCGGGGGGAAAAGCACCGGGGAGCTGTTTTTT. Its translation is CASSNPSGGKSTGELFF.

This clonotype was recorded a few times. The genes are TRBV11-2 and TRBJ2-3; 10 bases agree with TRBD2. CDR3 length: 13 residues. J lost 2 bases, V lost 11 bases, and 4 bases had no gene match. Looked up from germline, CDR1 is SGHAT and CDR2 is FQNNGV. This CDR3 is CAVGLADTDTQYF. DNA for the CDR3: TGTGCCGTCGGACTAGCGGACACAGATACGCAGTATTTT.